The 11 T cell receptor beta chains given below trace back to one sample, sequenced in a study of read filtering for tumor transcriptome and immune sequencing. This library used roughly 430 ng RNA and molecular barcoded adaptors spanning alpha/delta and beta/gamma chains. TCRdb passed the reads through MiXCR, listing each CDR3 protein once. The profile shows about 5,800 distinct CDR3 sequences, 20% to 25% of them singletons. The material sequenced was a population of CD138-negative cells sorted from bone marrow. Receptor source: a donor at least 40 years old with multiple myeloma.

Comment on this clonotype: A much larger clone is a single base away; this may be a read error. CDR3: CASSIGDYNEQYF. DNA of the CDR3: TGTGCCAGTAGTATCGGGGATTACAACGAGCAGTACTTC. The chain links TRBV19 to TRBJ2-7; maybe TRBD2 (5 bases). This CDR3 comprises 13 residues. The V gene's germline CDR1 is LNHDA and CDR2 SQIVND (reference sequence). The ends were cut back, 3 bases at V and 5 bases at J, with 11 bases in the middle.

This clonotype rates as medium-sized (0.01 to 0.1%). J is TRBJ2-1 and V is TRBV19; the match to TRBD2 covers 14 bases. The CDR3 covers 14 residues. V gave up 5 bases and J gave up 11 bases; unmatched junction bases: 5. From germline, CDR1 is LNHDA and CDR2 SQIVND (reference sequence). CDR3 DNA sequence: TGTGCCAGTAGTCCTGGGACTAGCGGGAGCAAGCAGTTCTTC. Protein sequence: CASSPGTSGSKQFF.

In its sample, this clonotype is medium-sized. The chain is built from TRBV25-1 and TRBJ2-7, with 8 nucleotides matching TRBD2. Trimming cost V 4 bases and J 7 bases; bases outside gene matches: 9. The CDR3 sequence is 14 residues long. Per germline, CDR1 MGHDK and CDR2 SYGVNS. CDR3 amino acids: CASSGSGGLREQYF. The CDR3 DNA is TGTGCCAGCAGTGGGTCGGGAGGGCTTCGGGAGCAGTACTTC.

This clonotype is deemed medium-sized (0.01 to 0.1%). The chain uses TRBV20-1 and TRBJ2-2; TRBD1 aligns across 8 bases. The V gene end was trimmed by 0 bases and the J gene end by 6 bases; junction bases not matched to a gene: 9. The germline V gene has CDR1 DFQATT and CDR2 SNEGSKA (reference sequence). The CDR3 spans 16 residues. Here the CDR3 DNA reads TGCAGTGCTAGAGATGGAGGACAGGGTGGTTCCGGGGAGCTGTTTTTT. Its translation is CSARDGGQGGSGELFF.

A remark on this clonotype: Since no conserved phenylalanine or tryptophan closes the CDR3, a read error is the likely cause. The rearrangement uses TRBV12-3 or TRBV12-4 and TRBJ2-1; 10 bases line up with TRBD2. This CDR3 is built from 15 residues. V was pared by 8 bases and J by 8 bases, with 12 bases of the junction left unmatched. CDR3 loop: CASRLAGAHGHEQFY. The CDR3 nucleotides are TGTGCCAGCCGTCTAGCGGGAGCGCACGGGCATGAGCAGTTCTAC.

In regard to this clonotype: Its ends do not fully match the called genes, so a read error is possible. This chain joins TRBV9 and TRBJ2-2; perhaps TRBD2 as D (6 bases). The CDR3 runs 12 residues. CDR1 is SGDLS, CDR2 YYNGEE, per germline. CDR3 nucleotide sequence: TGTGCCAGCAGCCCGGGAACCGGGGGGCTGTTTTTT. Protein product: CASSPGTGGLFF.

This clonotype was picked up many times. J is TRBJ2-7 and V is TRBV7-2, with D perhaps matching TRBD2 (6 bases). The CDR3 contains 14 residues. Deletions cut 1 base from V and 2 bases from J, with 9 bases between. CDR1 is SGHTA, CDR2 FQGNSA, per germline. CDR3 loop: CASSLGGEAYEQYF. CDR3 coding DNA: TGTGCCAGCAGCTTAGGCGGGGAGGCCTACGAGCAGTACTTC.

This clonotype was seen many times. The chain links TRBV7-9 to TRBJ1-5; 7 nucleotides agree with TRBD1. The CDR3 extends over 15 amino acids. The germline V gene has CDR1 SEHNR and CDR2 FQNEAQ (reference sequence). V shed 1 base, J shed 2 bases, and the junction held 2 bases outside the gene matches. As DNA, the CDR3 is TGTGCCAGCAGCTTAGGAGGGGGCGGCAATCAGCCCCAGCATTTT. Translating gives CASSLGGGGNQPQHF.

This clonotype was seen just once. The junction departs from the called germline gene at one end, perhaps through a read error. This sequence joins TRBV12-3 or TRBV12-4 and TRBJ1-5; TRBD1 might be the D (5 bases). The CDR3 is 16 residues long. The CDR3 reads CACRAGGTVGNQPQHF. The CDR3 nucleotides are TGTGCCTGCAGGGCGGGTGGCACGGTGGGCAATCAGCCCCAGCATTTT.

Note on this clonotype: The junction does not match germline at one end; this may be a read error. The rearrangement joins TRBV6-5 to TRBJ1-5; D not resolved. Per germline, CDR1 MNHEY and CDR2 SVGAGI. This CDR3 has 14 amino acids. For the CDR3, the DNA is TGTGCCAGCAGTCCAAATATTGGCAGTCAGCCCCAGCACTTT. Translating gives CASSPNIGSQPQHF.

This clonotype is categorized as medium-sized (0.01 to 0.1%). This sequence joins TRBV29-1 and TRBJ2-6; D call uncertain. Per germline, CDR1 SQVTM and CDR2 ANQGSEA. This CDR3 comprises 13 residues. V was pared by 8 bases and J by 4 bases, with 12 bases between. Written as DNA, the CDR3 is TGCAGCACTGGGGAATCCGGGGCCAACGTCCTGACTTTC. This translates into CSTGESGANVLTF.